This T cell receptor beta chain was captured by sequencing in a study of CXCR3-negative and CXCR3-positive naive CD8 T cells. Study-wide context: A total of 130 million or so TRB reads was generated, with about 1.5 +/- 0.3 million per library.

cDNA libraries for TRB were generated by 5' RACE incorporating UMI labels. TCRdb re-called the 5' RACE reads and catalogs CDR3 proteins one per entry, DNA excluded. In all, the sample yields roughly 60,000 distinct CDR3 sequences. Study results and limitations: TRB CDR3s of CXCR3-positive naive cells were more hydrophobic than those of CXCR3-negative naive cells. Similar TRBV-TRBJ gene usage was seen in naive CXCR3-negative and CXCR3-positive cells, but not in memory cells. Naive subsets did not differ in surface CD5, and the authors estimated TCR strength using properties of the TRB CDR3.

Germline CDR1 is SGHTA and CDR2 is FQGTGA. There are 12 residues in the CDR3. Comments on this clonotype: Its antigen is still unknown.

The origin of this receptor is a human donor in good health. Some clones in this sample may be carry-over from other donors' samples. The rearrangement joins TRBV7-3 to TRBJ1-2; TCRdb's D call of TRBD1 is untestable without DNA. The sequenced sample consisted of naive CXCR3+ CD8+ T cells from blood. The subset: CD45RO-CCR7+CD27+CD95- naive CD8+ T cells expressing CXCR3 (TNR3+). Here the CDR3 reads CASTQTGLGYTF. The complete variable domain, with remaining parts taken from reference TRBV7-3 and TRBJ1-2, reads GAGVSQTPSNKVTEKGKYVELRCDPISGHTALYWYRQSLGQGPEFLIYFQGTGAADDSGLPNDRFFAVRPEGSVSTLKIQRTERGDSAVYLCASTQTGLGYTFGSGTRLTVV.